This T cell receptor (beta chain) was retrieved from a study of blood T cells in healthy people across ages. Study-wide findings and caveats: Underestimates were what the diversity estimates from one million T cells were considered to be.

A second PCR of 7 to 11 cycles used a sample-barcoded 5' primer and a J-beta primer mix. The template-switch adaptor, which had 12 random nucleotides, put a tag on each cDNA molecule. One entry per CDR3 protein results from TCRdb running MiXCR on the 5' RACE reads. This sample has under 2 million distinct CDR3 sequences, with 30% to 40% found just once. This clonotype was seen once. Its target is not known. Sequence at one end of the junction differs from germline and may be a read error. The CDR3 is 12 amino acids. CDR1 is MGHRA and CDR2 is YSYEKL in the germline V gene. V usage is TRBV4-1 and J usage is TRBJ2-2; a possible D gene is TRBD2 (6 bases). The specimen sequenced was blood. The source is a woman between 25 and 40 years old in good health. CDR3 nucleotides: TGCGCCAGCAGCCACGGTGACGGGGGGCTGTTTTTT. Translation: CASSHGDGGLFF.